This T cell receptor beta chain emerged from a study of shared clonotypes between healthy human individuals. Donors had no recently reported acute infections or vaccinations and were HIV-negative. For genomic DNA, unsorted samples relied on tens of millions of PBMCs. This clone was picked up one time. What it binds is unknown. Replicate PCRs run on unsorted PBMC used 250 to 350 ng DNA, which was about 30,000 T cell genomes. Profiling relied on immunoSEQ multiplex PCR, and the TCRdb table lists in-frame clones only, not all of them. The table has hundreds of thousands of clones, about 76% seen once. Study findings and constraints: An anticipated effect of sequencing depth on clonotype sharing among donors was recognized.

The ends were cut back, 2 bases at V and 1 base at J, with 8 bases in the middle. CDR1 MNHNY and CDR2 SVGAGI come from the germline V gene (reference sequence). The CDR3 is 14 amino acids. The sample was PBMCs. This chain joins TRBV6-6 and TRBJ2-5; D perhaps matches TRBD1 (5 bases). This clonotype was sampled from a woman aged 40 to 49 in good health. Some clones in this sample may be carry-over from other donors' samples. The CDR3 DNA is TGTGCCAGCAGTTACATGGACACCCAAGAGACCCAGTACTTC. As protein: CASSYMDTQETQYF.